Listed here is a single T cell receptor (beta chain). This sample is part of a study of cytomegalovirus exposure and HLA in healthy donors. CDR3 length: 16 residues. Trimming removed 2 bases at V and 3 bases at J, with 17 bases between. From germline, CDR1 is SGHAT and CDR2 FQNNGV. Both 60 Vbeta primers and 13 Jbeta primers went into the PCR. The method was immunoSEQ multiplex PCR; TCRdb's version includes in-frame clones alone and lacks a portion of them. The sample consists of about 140,000 clones, 65% to 80% of them appearing once. This chain links TRBV11-2 with TRBJ2-7; D perhaps matches TRBD2 (6 bases). This receptor was obtained from a woman aged 45-59 years in good health and CMV-seropositive. Sequenced input: PBMCs. CDR3 nucleotides: TGTGCCAGCAGCTTAACGCGGGGCGCCAGCCGCTACGAGCAGTACTTC. It is translated as CASSLTRGASRYEQYF.